What follows is one T cell receptor (beta chain) and its context. What it recognizes is unknown. From germline, CDR1 is SEHNR and CDR2 FQNEAQ (reference sequence). V shed 4 bases and J shed 8 bases, with 8 bases lying between them. The CDR3 covers 11 residues. This specimen comes from a study of beta chain features in type 1 diabetes. Overall study results and limits: Within each of all four CD4+ subsets, Type 1 diabetes patients had TCRB CDR3s that were moderately but significantly shorter.

CD45RO/CCR7/CD25/CD127/CD95/CD27 sorting isolated CD4+ naive, central memory, regulatory and stem cell-like memory cells. The authors reverse transcribed all of the isolated RNA, so sequencing captured expressed TCRB transcripts. Average reads for naive, central memory and regulatory T cell samples were several million. Produced via immunoSEQ multiplex PCR; TCRdb's table is partial and in-frame only. The sample has about 710,000 clones; around 15% are singletons. This rearrangement joins TRBV7-9 to TRBJ1-2; weak D call: TRBD1 (5 bases). Sequencing was performed on naive CD4+ T cells from blood. This receptor was obtained from a man aged 18 to 29 with type 1 diabetes. The CDR3 sequence: CASSSYRGYTF. DNA for the CDR3: TGTGCCAGCAGCTCGTACAGGGGCTACACCTTC.